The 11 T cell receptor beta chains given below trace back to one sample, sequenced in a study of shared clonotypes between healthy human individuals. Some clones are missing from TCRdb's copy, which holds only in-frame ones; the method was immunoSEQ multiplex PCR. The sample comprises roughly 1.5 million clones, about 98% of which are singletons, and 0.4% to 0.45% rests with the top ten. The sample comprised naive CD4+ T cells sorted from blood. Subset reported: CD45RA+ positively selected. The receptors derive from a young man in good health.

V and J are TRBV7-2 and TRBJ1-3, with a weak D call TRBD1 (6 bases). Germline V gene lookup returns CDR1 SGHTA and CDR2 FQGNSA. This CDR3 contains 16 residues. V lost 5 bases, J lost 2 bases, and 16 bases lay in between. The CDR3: CASSLGQLPAGNTIYF. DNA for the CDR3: TGTGCCAGCAGCCTAGGACAGCTTCCCGCTGGAAACACCATATATTTT.

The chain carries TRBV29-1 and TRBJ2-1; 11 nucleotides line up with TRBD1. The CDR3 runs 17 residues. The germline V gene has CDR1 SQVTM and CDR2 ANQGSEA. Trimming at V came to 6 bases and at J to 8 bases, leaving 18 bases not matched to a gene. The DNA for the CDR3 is TGCAGCGTCGCGGACAGGGGGCTTACGGGAGGGCCCGATGAGCAGTTCTTC. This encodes CSVADRGLTGGPDEQFF.

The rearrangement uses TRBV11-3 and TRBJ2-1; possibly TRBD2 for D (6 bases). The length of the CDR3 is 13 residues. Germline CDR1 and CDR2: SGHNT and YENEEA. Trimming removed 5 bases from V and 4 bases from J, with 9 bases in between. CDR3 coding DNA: TGTGCCAGCAGCGATGGGACTTACAATGAGCAGTTCTTC. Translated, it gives CASSDGTYNEQFF. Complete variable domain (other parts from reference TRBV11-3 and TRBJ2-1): EAGVVQSPRYKIIEKKQPVAFWCNPISGHNTLYWYLQNLGQGPELLIRYENEEAVDDSQLPKDRFSAERLKGVDSTLKIQPAELGDSAVYLCASSDGTYNEQFFGPGTRLTVL.

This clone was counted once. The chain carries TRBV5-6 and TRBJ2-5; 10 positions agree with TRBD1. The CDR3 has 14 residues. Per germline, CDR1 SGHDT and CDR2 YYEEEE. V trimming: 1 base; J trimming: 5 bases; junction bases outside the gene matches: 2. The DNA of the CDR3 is TGTGCCAGCAGCTTGCTGGGACAGGGGGAGACCCAGTACTTC. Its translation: CASSLLGQGETQYF.

The CDR3 bases are TGTGCCAGCAGCGGGGGGACAGGGGGCTTCACTGAAGCTTTCTTT. It translates to CASSGGTGGFTEAFF. This chain connects TRBV5-4 to TRBJ1-1, with TRBD1 matching 12 bases. The V segment lost 4 bases and the J segment 4 bases; nucleotides outside the gene matches: 5. Germline V CDR1 and CDR2: SGHNT, YYREEE (reference sequence). This CDR3 has 15 residues.

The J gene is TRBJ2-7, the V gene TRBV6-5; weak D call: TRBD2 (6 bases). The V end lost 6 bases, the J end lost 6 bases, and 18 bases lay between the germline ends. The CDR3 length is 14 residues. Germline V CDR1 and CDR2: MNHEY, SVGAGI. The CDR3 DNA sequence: TGTGCCAGCAGCTTCACTAGCACCACGACCGAGCAGTACTTC. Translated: CASSFTSTTTEQYF.

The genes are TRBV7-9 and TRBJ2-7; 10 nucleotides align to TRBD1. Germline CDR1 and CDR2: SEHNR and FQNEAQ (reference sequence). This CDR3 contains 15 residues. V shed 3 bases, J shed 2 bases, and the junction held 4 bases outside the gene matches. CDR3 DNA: TGTGCCAGCAGCTTTCCGGACAGGGGGACCTACGAGCAGTACTTC. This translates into CASSFPDRGTYEQYF.

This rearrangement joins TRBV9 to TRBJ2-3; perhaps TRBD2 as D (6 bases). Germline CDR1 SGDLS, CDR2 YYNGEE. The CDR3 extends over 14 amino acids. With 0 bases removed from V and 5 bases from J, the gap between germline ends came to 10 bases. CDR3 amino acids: CASSVVAVRDTQYF. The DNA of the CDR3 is TGTGCCAGCAGCGTAGTAGCGGTAAGAGATACGCAGTATTTT.

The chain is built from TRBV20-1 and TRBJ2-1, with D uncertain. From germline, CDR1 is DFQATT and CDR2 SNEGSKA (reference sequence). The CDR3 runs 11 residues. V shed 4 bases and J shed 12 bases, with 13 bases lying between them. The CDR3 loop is CSATEYPGQFF. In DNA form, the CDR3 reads TGCAGTGCTACCGAGTATCCGGGGCAGTTCTTC.

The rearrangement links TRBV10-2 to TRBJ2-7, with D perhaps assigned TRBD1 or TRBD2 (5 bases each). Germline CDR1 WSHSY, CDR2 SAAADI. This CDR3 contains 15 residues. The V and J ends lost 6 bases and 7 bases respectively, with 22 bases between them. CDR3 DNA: TGCGCCAGCAGGGGAGCAGACAGAGACGAGGCGGAGCAGTACTTC. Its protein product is CASRGADRDEAEQYF.

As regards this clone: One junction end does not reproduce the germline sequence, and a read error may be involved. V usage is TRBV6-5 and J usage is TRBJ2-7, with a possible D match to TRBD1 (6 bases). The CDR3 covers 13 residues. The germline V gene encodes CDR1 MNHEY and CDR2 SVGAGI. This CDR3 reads CASSYSYTGTSSF. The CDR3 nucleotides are TGTGCCAGCAGTTACTCATATACCGGGACATCTTCCTTC.